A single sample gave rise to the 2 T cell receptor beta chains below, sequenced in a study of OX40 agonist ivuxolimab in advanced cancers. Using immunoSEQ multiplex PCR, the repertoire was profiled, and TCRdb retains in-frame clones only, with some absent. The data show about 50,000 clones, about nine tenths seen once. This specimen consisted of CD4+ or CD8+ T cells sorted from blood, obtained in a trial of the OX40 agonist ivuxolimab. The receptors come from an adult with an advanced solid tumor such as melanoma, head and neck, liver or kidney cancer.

The CDR3 loop is CASSDLTGELFF. The DNA of the CDR3 is TGTGCCAGCAGTGACCTCACCGGGGAGCTGTTTTTT. The chain is built from TRBV2 and TRBJ2-2; D gene unclear. The V end lost 3 bases, the J end lost 4 bases, and 3 bases lay between the germline ends. Germline CDR1 SNHLY, CDR2 FYNNEI. The CDR3 has 12 residues.

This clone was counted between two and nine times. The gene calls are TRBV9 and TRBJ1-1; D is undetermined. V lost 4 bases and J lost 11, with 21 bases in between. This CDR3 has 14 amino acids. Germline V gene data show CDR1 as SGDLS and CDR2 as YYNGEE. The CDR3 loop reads CASSPRAEPWEAFF. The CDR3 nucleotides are TGTGCCAGCAGCCCCCGGGCCGAACCGTGGGAGGCTTTCTTT.